The rows below give T cell receptor beta chains drawn from one sample of a study of T cells expressing NK-cell markers. One entry per CDR3 protein, without DNA, is what TCRdb gives after re-calling the 5' RACE reads. This sample contains 500,000 to 600,000 distinct CDR3 sequences. The sample taken for sequencing was blood T cells: a sorted CD56 or NKG2C T cell subset, CD4+ or CD8+ T cells, or bulk PBMC T cells (not recorded which). The receptor set was obtained from a man aged 18 to 35 in good health. Each CDR3 is given with its conserved first and last residue. Fields, in order: V gene, J gene, CDR3 protein.

TRBV7-6	TRBJ2-6	CASSAGPSAGANVLTF
TRBV24-1	TRBJ2-1	CATSRAGGRNEQFF
TRBV21-1	TRBJ1-5	CASSGSGANQPQHF
TRBV25-1	TRBJ2-3	CASSESLDRASDTQYF
TRBV18	TRBJ1-3	CASSPLPGHSSGNTIYF
TRBV12-3/TRBV12-4	TRBJ2-3	CASKRGTGTDTQYF
TRBV5-4	TRBJ2-1	CASSVSGRVGDEQFF
TRBV3-1	TRBJ2-1	CASSQGSGVAEHNEQFF
TRBV5-5	TRBJ2-1	CASSAGLAGGPYNEQFF
TRBV5-1	TRBJ1-3	CASSQNGDRLNTIYF
TRBV4-2	TRBJ2-7	CASSQVAGTSSYEQYF
TRBV6-4	TRBJ2-3	CASKSRALTDTQYF
TRBV12-3/TRBV12-4	TRBJ2-3	CASSLALGTDTQYF
TRBV5-5	TRBJ2-1	CASSLNPSAGLGNNEQFF
TRBV7-8	TRBJ1-1	CASSNAGYTEAFF
TRBV6-2/TRBV6-3	TRBJ2-1	CASSSPLWDSYNEQFF
TRBV24-1	TRBJ2-5	CATSDSGRAYQETQYF
TRBV7-9	TRBJ2-2	CASSFGFGTANTGELFF
TRBV5-1	TRBJ2-4	CASRLPGEDIQYF
TRBV20-1	TRBJ1-5	CSVRGLSSGGAQPQHF
TRBV5-1	TRBJ2-3	CASSVYPEGGTQYF
TRBV6-2/TRBV6-3	TRBJ2-1	CAISQMNEQFF
TRBV20-1	TRBJ2-3	CSAGEGGLAGGTDTQYF
TRBV7-2	TRBJ2-2	CASSSGQRLAGELFF
TRBV5-1	TRBJ1-6	CASRNRTSLHF
TRBV5-6	TRBJ2-1	CASSLPGLAVYNEQFF
TRBV5-1	TRBJ2-5	CASSSIPRGAQYF
TRBV12-3/TRBV12-4	TRBJ1-3	CASSLQVNIGNTIYF
TRBV27	TRBJ2-3	CASSYSGSGADTQYF
TRBV11-2	TRBJ2-1	CASSLGWAAPASYNEQFF
TRBV5-4	TRBJ2-3	CASSSGLTTRSDTQYF
TRBV11-2	TRBJ1-5	CASSAGLSNQPQHF
TRBV27	TRBJ1-1	CASSLGGWAEAFF
TRBV5-1	TRBJ2-4	CASSLMGETKNIQYF
TRBV24-1	TRBJ2-1	CATSDKLAGSYNEQFF
TRBV2	TRBJ2-3	CASSLGLANTDTQYF
TRBV19	TRBJ2-5	CASSMGRAETQYF
TRBV27	TRBJ2-5	CASRSGTVRQETQYF
TRBV3-1	TRBJ2-1	CASSQGGGAYNEQFF
TRBV11-2	TRBJ2-7	CASSSIRGGGYEQYF
TRBV5-1	TRBJ2-3	CAGASGSKADTQYF
TRBV6-1	TRBJ2-2	CASSHKSGTGKNTGELFF
TRBV6-5	TRBJ1-5	CASSHKGAGGQPQHF
TRBV25-1	TRBJ2-6	CASSARGSGANVLTF
TRBV14	TRBJ2-7	CASSQGPQRDEQYF
TRBV9	TRBJ2-5	CASSVAKQAGETQYF
TRBV5-6	TRBJ2-3	CASSLVRASGDTQYF
TRBV5-5	TRBJ1-4	CASSFLNSLNEKLFF
TRBV9	TRBJ2-1	CASSGPQLAAEQFF
TRBV7-9	TRBJ2-6	CASSDRLSGANVLTF
TRBV4-1	TRBJ2-1	CASKGLAGDRSYNEQFF
TRBV5-1	TRBJ1-3	CASSLEGTGGSGNTIYF
TRBV28	TRBJ2-5	CASSSGRDPRGTQYF
TRBV28	TRBJ2-5	CASSWDPRETQYF
TRBV3-1	TRBJ2-5	CASSHPGHQKETQYF
TRBV4-2	TRBJ2-5	CASSQSIAAMVETQYF
TRBV20-1	TRBJ2-7	CSARDPPGLSHEQYF